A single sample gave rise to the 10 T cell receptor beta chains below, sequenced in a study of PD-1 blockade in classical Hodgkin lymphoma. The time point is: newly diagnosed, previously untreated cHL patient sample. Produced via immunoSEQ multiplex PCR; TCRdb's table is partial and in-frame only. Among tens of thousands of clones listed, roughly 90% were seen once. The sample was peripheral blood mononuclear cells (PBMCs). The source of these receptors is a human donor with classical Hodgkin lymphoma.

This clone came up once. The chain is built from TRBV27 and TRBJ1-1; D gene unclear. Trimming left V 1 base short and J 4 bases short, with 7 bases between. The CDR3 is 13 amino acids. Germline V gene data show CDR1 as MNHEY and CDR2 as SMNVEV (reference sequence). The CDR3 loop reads CASSLFRGTEAFF. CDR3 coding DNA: TGTGCCAGCAGTTTATTTCGGGGCACTGAAGCTTTCTTT.

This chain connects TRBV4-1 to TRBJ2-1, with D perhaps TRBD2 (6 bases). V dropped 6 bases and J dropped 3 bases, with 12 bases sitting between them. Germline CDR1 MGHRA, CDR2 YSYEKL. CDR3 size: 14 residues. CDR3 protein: CASRVGRDYNEQFF. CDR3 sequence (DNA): TGCGCCAGCAGAGTGGGGCGGGACTACAATGAGCAGTTCTTC.

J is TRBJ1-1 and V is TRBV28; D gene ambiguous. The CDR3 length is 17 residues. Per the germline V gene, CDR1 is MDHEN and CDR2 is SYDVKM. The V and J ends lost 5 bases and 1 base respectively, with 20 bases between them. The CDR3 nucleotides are TGTGCCAGCAGTCCCCCCCCCTCCGGGATAAAGAACACTGAAGCTTTCTTT. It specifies CASSPPPSGIKNTEAFF.

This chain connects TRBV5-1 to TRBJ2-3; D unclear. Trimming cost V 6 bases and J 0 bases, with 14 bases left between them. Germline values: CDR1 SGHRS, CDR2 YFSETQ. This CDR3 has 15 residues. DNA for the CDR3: TGCGCCAGCAACCTGGACGGCTGGAGCACAGATACGCAGTATTTT. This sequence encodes CASNLDGWSTDTQYF. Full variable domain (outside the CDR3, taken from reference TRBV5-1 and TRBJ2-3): KAGVTQTPRYLIKTRGQQVTLSCSPISGHRSVSWYQQTPGQGLQFLFEYFSETQRNKGNFPGRFSGRQFSNSRSEMNVSTLELGDSALYLCASNLDGWSTDTQYFGPGTRLTVL.

In DNA, the CDR3 is TGCAGCGTTTCGGGACTAGGTGGACACATTCAGTACTTC. Translating it yields CSVSGLGGHIQYF. The J gene is TRBJ2-4, the V gene TRBV29-1, with 8 bases identical to TRBD2. The CDR3 is 13 residues long. With V trimmed by 5 bases and J by 8 bases, 8 bases remained unmatched. From germline, CDR1 is SQVTM and CDR2 ANQGSEA.

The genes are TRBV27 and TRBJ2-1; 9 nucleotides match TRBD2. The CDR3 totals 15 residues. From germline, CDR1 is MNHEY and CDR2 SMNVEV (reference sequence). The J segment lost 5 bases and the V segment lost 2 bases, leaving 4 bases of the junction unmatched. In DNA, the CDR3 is TGTGCCAGCAGTTTAAGAGCGGGAGGACACAATGAGCAGTTCTTC. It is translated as CASSLRAGGHNEQFF.

The CDR3 DNA is TGTGCCACCAGCAGAGATTATGGGGGTGAAAAACTGTTTTTT. Amino acid sequence: CATSRDYGGEKLFF. The rearrangement joins TRBV15 to TRBJ1-4; D is possibly TRBD1 (5 bases). The CDR3 is 14 amino acids. From germline, CDR1 is LNHNV and CDR2 YYDKDF (reference sequence). V was clipped by 0 bases and J by 7 bases, with 9 bases between them.

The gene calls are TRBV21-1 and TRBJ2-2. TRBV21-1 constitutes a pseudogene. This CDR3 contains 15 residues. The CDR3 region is CASRTRQNNTGELFF. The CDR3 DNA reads TGTGCCAGCCGAACGCGCCAGAATAACACCGGGGAGCTGTTTTTT.

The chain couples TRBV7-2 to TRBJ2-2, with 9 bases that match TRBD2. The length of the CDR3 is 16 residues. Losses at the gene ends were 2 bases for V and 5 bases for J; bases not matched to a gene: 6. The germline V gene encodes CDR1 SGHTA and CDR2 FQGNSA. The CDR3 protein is CASSLLGGRVTGELFF. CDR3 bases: TGTGCCAGCAGCTTATTGGGCGGGAGGGTGACCGGGGAGCTGTTTTTT.

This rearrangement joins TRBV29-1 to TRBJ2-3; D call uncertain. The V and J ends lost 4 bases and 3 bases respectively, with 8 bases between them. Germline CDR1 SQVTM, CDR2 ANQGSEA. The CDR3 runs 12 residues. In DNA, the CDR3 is TGCAGCGTTGTGGCGGCGACAGATACGCAGTATTTT. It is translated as CSVVAATDTQYF.